Each of the 7 T cell receptor beta chains below was sequenced from the same sample in a study of blood T cell repertoires in COVID-19. Profiled with immunoSEQ multiplex PCR; TCRdb holds only in-frame clones, not every one. Here the sample spans roughly 150,000 clones, 84% being singletons. Sequences were obtained from PBMCs or T cells enriched from blood (not recorded which). The receptors were sampled from a woman in her forties or fifties who had recovered from COVID-19.

Only a few counts were recorded for this clone. The CDR3 DNA reads as TGTGCCAGTAGTATCAGGGAGGGAGTGGGAGTGAACACTGAAGCTTTCTTT. It is translated as CASSIREGVGVNTEAFF. The chain uses TRBV19 and TRBJ1-1; perhaps TRBD1 as D (5 bases). The CDR3 totals 17 residues. Trimming removed 3 bases at V and 0 bases at J, with 17 bases between. Germline assignment: CDR1 LNHDA and CDR2 SQIVND (reference sequence).

The rearrangement joins TRBV27 to TRBJ1-2, with 8 bases fitting TRBD1. The CDR3 contains 14 residues. V lost 8 bases to trimming and J lost 4 bases; unmatched junction nucleotides: 9. Germline V CDR1 and CDR2: MNHEY, SMNVEV (reference sequence). In DNA form, the CDR3 reads TGTGCCAGCGGAGGACAGGGTACGGGCTATGGCTACACCTTC. Translating it yields CASGGQGTGYGYTF.

The J gene is TRBJ1-1, the V gene TRBV4-1; 7 nucleotides match TRBD1. This CDR3 is 15 amino acids long. J gave up 2 bases and V 2 bases, and 5 bases lay outside the gene matches. Germline V CDR1 and CDR2: MGHRA, YSYEKL. CDR3 sequence (DNA): TGCGCCAGCAGCCAAAACAGGGGACCCAACACTGAAGCTTTCTTT. Protein sequence: CASSQNRGPNTEAFF.

The chain has TRBV19 and TRBJ1-2, with TRBD1 matching 7 bases. Germline CDR1 and CDR2: LNHDA and SQIVND (reference sequence). The CDR3 spans 14 residues. V trimming: 7 bases; J trimming: 5 bases; junction bases outside the gene matches: 10. CDR3 amino acids: CASKGPGTAYGYTF. CDR3 nucleotides: TGTGCCAGTAAGGGACCAGGGACAGCTTATGGCTACACCTTC.

The chain recombines TRBV5-1 with TRBJ2-2; D may be TRBD1 (6 bases). The CDR3 contains 14 residues. The V end was cut by 4 bases, the J end by 1 base, with 8 bases between. Per germline, CDR1 SGHRS and CDR2 YFSETQ. CDR3 sequence reads: CASSTTGNTGELFF. DNA for the CDR3: TGCGCCAGCAGCACGACAGGGAACACCGGGGAGCTGTTTTTT.

The chain combines TRBV7-9 with TRBJ2-3; D not resolved. Trimming left V 5 bases short and J 0 bases short, with 3 bases between. The germline gives CDR1 SEHNR, CDR2 FQNEAQ (reference sequence). CDR3 length equals 12 residues. CDR3 protein: CASSRSTDTQYF. Here the CDR3 DNA reads TGTGCCAGCAGCCGTAGCACAGATACGCAGTATTTT.

Only one count was recorded for this clone. V gene TRBV9 combines with J gene TRBJ2-6, with 11 nucleotides matching TRBD1. CDR1 is SGDLS and CDR2 is YYNGEE in the germline V gene. The CDR3 covers 16 residues. The V and J ends lost 4 bases and 4 bases, in that order; junction bases with no gene match: 4. CDR3 loop: CASSSGQGAGANVLTF. As DNA, the CDR3 is TGTGCCAGCAGCTCAGGACAGGGGGCCGGGGCCAACGTCCTGACTTTC.